These T cell receptor beta chains were read from a single sample in a study of beta chain features in type 1 diabetes. This table comes from immunoSEQ multiplex PCR, and its TCRdb copy is limited to in-frame clones, with some not included. Among about 160,000 clones listed, approximately 10% were seen once. Input material: central memory CD4+ T cells from blood. The receptors shown here come from a man younger than 40 with type 1 diabetes. Each CDR3 is given with its conserved first and last residue. The D gene is left open where the match is weak. For some rows the clone size is stated as once, few or many, or as a class when expanded; others skip it.

>TRBJ2-1|TRBV27|NA|NA
CASSLRQTGNLYNEQFF
TGTGCCAGCAGTCTCCGCCAAACAGGGAATCTATACAATGAGCAGTTCTTC
>TRBJ2-3|TRBV29-1|TRBD2|few
CSDKGLAGGTDTQYF
TGCAGCGACAAGGGACTAGCGGGGGGCACAGATACGCAGTATTTT
>TRBJ2-4|TRBV5-6|NA|NA
CASSSSGGNIQYF
TGTGCCAGCAGCTCGTCTGGGGGGAACATTCAGTACTTC
>TRBJ2-7|TRBV18|TRBD2|NA
CASSRSSGSLYEQYF
TGTGCCAGCTCACGGTCTAGCGGGAGTTTGTACGAGCAGTACTTC
>TRBJ2-7|TRBV15|NA|few
CATSRAQVNEQYF
TGTGCCACCAGCAGAGCACAGGTCAACGAGCAGTACTTC
>TRBJ2-4|TRBV29-1|TRBD1|NA
CSVEGTGTNIQYF
TGCAGCGTTGAAGGGACAGGGACAAACATTCAGTACTTC
>TRBJ2-7|TRBV5-4|NA|NA
CASSFRDTYEQYF
TGTGCCAGCAGCTTCCGGGACACCTACGAGCAGTACTTC
>TRBJ2-2|TRBV7-9|NA|few
CASSLSRVSGELFF
TGTGCCAGCAGCTTGAGCAGGGTCAGCGGGGAGCTGTTTTTT
>TRBJ1-4|TRBV4-2|NA|NA
CASSQDPMTVTNEKLFF
TGTGCCAGCAGCCAAGATCCCATGACAGTCACCAATGAAAAACTGTTTTTT
>TRBJ2-7|TRBV18|NA|NA
CASSPSPSAYEQYF
TGTGCCAGCTCACCATCGCCTAGCGCGTACGAGCAGTACTTC
>TRBJ2-3|TRBV23-1|NA|NA
CASSRKLKGQNKTDTQYF
TGCGCCAGCAGTCGAAAACTCAAAGGACAGAATAAGACAGATACGCAGTATTTT
>TRBJ2-7|TRBV7-2|NA|few
CASSWGGGRDEQYF
TGTGCCAGCAGCTGGGGAGGGGGTCGGGACGAGCAGTACTTC
>TRBJ2-3|TRBV11-2|TRBD1|NA
CASSLELRTGCYF
TGTGCCAGCAGCTTAGAGTTGAGGACAGGGTGCTATTTT
>TRBJ1-2|TRBV30|NA|few
CAWSVNRGGYGYTF
TGTGCCTGGAGTGTAAATAGGGGCGGTTATGGCTACACCTTC
>TRBJ2-4|TRBV28|TRBD2|few
CASSLLAGVRTAKNIQYF
TGTGCCAGCAGTTTACTAGCGGGAGTGAGAACGGCCAAAAACATTCAGTACTTC
>TRBJ1-5|TRBV19|NA|NA
CASSIVRGGNQPQHF
TGTGCCAGTAGTATCGTCAGGGGAGGCAATCAGCCCCAGCATTTT
>TRBJ2-2|TRBV7-2|NA|NA
CASSLESNRAIGELFF
TGTGCCAGCAGCTTAGAGAGTAACAGGGCGATCGGGGAGCTGTTTTTT
>TRBJ2-7|TRBV6-5|TRBD2|NA
CASSYSVAGEYEQYF
TGTGCCAGCAGTTACTCGGTAGCGGGAGAGTACGAGCAGTACTTC
>TRBJ2-5|TRBV28|TRBD2|NA
CASTLGTSGDMRTQYF
TGTGCCAGCACCCTAGGGACTAGCGGGGACATGAGGACCCAGTACTTC
>TRBJ2-7|TRBV7-2|TRBD1|NA
CASSFAGQGTGEQYF
TGTGCCAGCAGCTTTGCGGGACAGGGAACAGGGGAGCAGTACTTC
>TRBJ2-3|TRBV7-2|NA|few
CASSPWEDTQYF
TGTGCCAGCAGCCCATGGGAGGATACGCAGTATTTT
>TRBJ2-1|TRBV2|TRBD2|NA
CASSASGLAGNEQFF
TGTGCCAGCAGCGCCTCGGGACTAGCGGGTAATGAGCAGTTCTTC
>TRBJ2-5|TRBV7-2|NA|few
CASSSTPGTQYF
TGTGCCAGCAGCTCCACCCCGGGGACCCAGTACTTC
>TRBJ2-7|TRBV7-9|NA|few
CASSLGRVSYEQYF
TGTGCCAGCAGCTTAGGTCGGGTTTCCTACGAGCAGTACTTC
>TRBJ2-1|TRBV11-2|NA|NA
CASSLVMSEQFF
TGTGCCAGCAGCTTAGTGATGAGTGAGCAGTTCTTC
>TRBJ1-4|TRBV7-8|TRBD1|NA
CASSPSDRGFATNEKLFF
TGTGCCAGCAGCCCGTCCGACAGGGGATTTGCAACTAATGAAAAACTGTTTTTT
>TRBJ2-5|TRBV2|TRBD2|NA
CASCSGLAGGETQYF
TGTGCCAGCTGCTCGGGACTAGCGGGAGGAGAGACCCAGTACTTC
>TRBJ2-2|TRBV10-3|TRBD2|NA
CAIRGASGGTGELFF
TGTGCCATAAGAGGGGCTAGCGGAGGCACCGGGGAGCTGTTTTTT
>TRBJ2-2|TRBV30|NA|few
CAWSVREAGELFF
TGTGCCTGGAGTGTCCGGGAAGCGGGGGAGCTGTTTTTT
>TRBJ2-3|TRBV7-2|NA|few
CASSPGVGTQYF
TGTGCCAGCAGCCCGGGTGTCGGGACGCAGTATTTT
>TRBJ2-2|TRBV28|NA|few
CASTLPARRRELFF
TGTGCCAGCACCCTTCCGGCCCGGAGGCGGGAGCTGTTTTTT
>TRBJ1-1|TRBV12-5|NA|NA
CASGLAQGQAFF
TGTGCTAGTGGTTTGGCCCAGGGGCAGGCTTTCTTT
>TRBJ1-1|TRBV7-2|NA|NA
CASSFDMNTEAFF
TGTGCCAGCAGCTTCGACATGAACACTGAAGCTTTCTTT
>TRBJ1-4|TRBV5-8|NA|NA
CASSGIQGMTGEKLFF
TGTGCCAGCAGCGGAATACAGGGAATGACCGGTGAAAAACTGTTTTTT
>TRBJ2-5|TRBV7-3|NA|few
CASSPGPQKETQYF
TGTGCCAGCAGCCCGGGTCCCCAGAAGGAGACCCAGTACTTC
>TRBJ2-3|TRBV7-2|TRBD2|NA
CASSPYSAGGGDTQYF
TGTGCCAGCAGCCCCTACTCAGCGGGAGGAGGAGATACGCAGTATTTT
>TRBJ2-2|TRBV7-2|NA|NA
CASSQMEAGELFF
TGTGCCAGCAGCCAAATGGAGGCCGGGGAGCTGTTTTTT
>TRBJ1-4|TRBV9|TRBD1|few
CASSARDRGPNEKLFF
TGTGCCAGCAGCGCCCGGGACAGGGGGCCTAATGAAAAACTGTTTTTT
>TRBJ1-5|TRBV28|NA|NA
CATGQAGQPQHF
TGTGCCACCGGGCAGGCGGGTCAGCCCCAGCATTTT
>TRBJ2-6|TRBV29-1|NA|NA
CSVGEGANVLTF
TGCAGCGTGGGAGAAGGGGCCAACGTCCTGACTTTC
>TRBJ2-7|TRBV5-1|TRBD1|few
CASSSGTAIYEQYF
TGCGCCAGCAGCTCCGGGACAGCTATCTACGAGCAGTACTTC
>TRBJ2-5|TRBV7-9|TRBD2|few
CASSLGLLAGAGGETQYF
TGTGCCAGCAGCTTAGGTTTACTAGCGGGAGCCGGGGGAGAGACCCAGTACTTC
>TRBJ2-7|TRBV7-9|NA|NA
CASSFGQSYEQYF
TGTGCCAGCAGCTTTGGACAGTCCTACGAGCAGTACTTC
>TRBJ2-5|TRBV15|TRBD2|NA
CATSRPGRGGQETQYF
TGTGCCACCAGCAGGCCAGGGCGGGGGGGACAAGAGACCCAGTACTTC
>TRBJ2-1|TRBV7-2|TRBD2|few
CASSFRDRTRNEQFF
TGTGCCAGCAGCTTCCGGGACCGGACTAGGAATGAGCAGTTCTTC
>TRBJ2-7|TRBV11-2|TRBD2|few
CASSLDRASGTRDEQYF
TGTGCCAGCAGCTTAGATCGGGCTAGCGGGACTCGAGACGAGCAGTACTTC
>TRBJ2-7|TRBV21-1|NA|NA
CASRGIGGTYEQYF
TGTGCCAGCAGGGGGATCGGGGGGACCTACGAGCAGTACTTC
>TRBJ1-1|TRBV5-1|TRBD1|few
CASSFDREVAFF
TGCGCCAGCAGTTTCGACAGGGAAGTAGCTTTCTTT
>TRBJ2-7|TRBV6-1|NA|NA
CASSRLNYEQYF
TGTGCCAGCAGTCGACTAAACTACGAGCAGTACTTC
>TRBJ2-6|TRBV30|TRBD1|NA
CAWSRDRVSSGANVLTF
TGTGCCTGGAGCCGGGACAGGGTTTCTTCTGGGGCCAACGTCCTGACTTTC
>TRBJ1-1|TRBV4-3|NA|NA
CASSPGPATQNTEAFF
TGCGCCAGCAGCCCCGGTCCAGCGACTCAGAACACTGAAGCTTTCTTT
>TRBJ2-2|TRBV7-2|NA|NA
CASSVLPGTGELFF
TGTGCCAGCAGCGTTCTCCCGGGCACCGGGGAGCTGTTTTTT
>TRBJ1-1|TRBV14|NA|few
CASSQAGAQMNTEAFF
TGTGCCAGCAGCCAAGCAGGGGCGCAGATGAACACTGAAGCTTTCTTT
>TRBJ2-1|TRBV7-3|NA|few
CASSYTASSYNEQFF
TGTGCCAGCAGCTATACAGCCAGCTCCTACAATGAGCAGTTCTTC
>TRBJ2-1|TRBV25-1|NA|few
CASSESGYNEQFF
TGTGCCAGCAGTGAATCGGGATACAATGAGCAGTTCTTC